These 19 T cell receptor beta chains were sequenced from one sample in a study of identical twins' blood T cells. TCRdb analysed the 5' RACE reads with MiXCR anew, one entry per CDR3 protein. The sample yields hundreds of thousands of distinct CDR3 sequences, 28% seen once. The sequenced sample consisted of PBMCs. The receptors were gathered from a woman aged 18-49 years in good health.

The chain has TRBV27 and TRBJ1-2, with D tentatively TRBD1 (5 bases). Germline V gene sequence: CDR1 MNHEY, CDR2 SMNVEV (reference sequence). V lost 7 bases and J 8 bases, leaving 26 bases between the germline ends. The CDR3 runs 16 residues. CDR3 sequence: CASTWWWLSRTQGYTF. The CDR3 bases are TGTGCCAGCACGTGGTGGTGGTTATCACGGACACAGGGCTACACCTTC.

With respect to this clonotype: One junction end does not reproduce the germline sequence, and a read error may be involved. The genes are TRBV7-9 and TRBJ2-7, with 8 bases fitting TRBD1. CDR1 is SEHNR and CDR2 is FQNEAQ in the germline V gene (reference sequence). The CDR3 is 17 residues long. CDR3 sequence reads: CASSLINAGTGSYEHYF. The DNA of the CDR3 is TGTGCCAGCAGCCTAATAAATGCCGGGACAGGATCCTACGAGCATTACTTC.

With respect to this clonotype: A single base separates this from a much larger clone, so it may be a read error. The rearrangement links TRBV3-1 to TRBJ2-5; D not resolved. The CDR3 totals 15 residues. The germline V gene has CDR1 LGHDT and CDR2 YNNKEL (reference sequence). V was shortened by 0 bases and J by 8 bases, with 16 bases between the two germline ends. CDR3 bases: TGTGCCAGCAGCCAAGATCGGGCCCGTGCAGATACCCAGTACTTC. Its protein is CASSQDRARADTQYF.

Comment on this clonotype: A read error is possible here, since a much larger clone lies one base away. V gene TRBV29-1 combines with J gene TRBJ2-1, with TRBD2 matching 12 bases. This CDR3 contains 14 residues. CDR1 is SQVTM and CDR2 is ANQGSEA in the germline V gene. V was clipped by 6 bases and J by 9 bases; unmatched bases: 9. CDR3 nucleotide sequence: TGCAGCGTCGAGGCTAGCGGGAGGGCCGCTGAGCAGTTCTTC. This codes for CSVEASGRAAEQFF.

The V call is TRBV6-2 or TRBV6-3, the J call TRBJ2-6, with D perhaps matching TRBD2 (6 bases). Looked up from germline, CDR1 is MNHEY and CDR2 is SVGEGT. The CDR3 spans 15 residues. The V end was cut by 2 bases, the J end by 4 bases, with 9 bases between. CDR3 protein: CASSYAGSGANVLTF. The DNA for the CDR3 is TGTGCCAGCAGTTACGCGGGGTCCGGGGCCAACGTCCTGACTTTC.

J is TRBJ1-6 and V is TRBV29-1, with a tentative D call TRBD1 (5 bases). Trimming took off 5 bases at V and 10 bases at J, with 18 bases between the two ends. The CDR3 has 14 amino acids. Per the germline V gene, CDR1 is SQVTM and CDR2 is ANQGSEA. The CDR3 reads CSVRGFFPVSPLHF. In nucleotides, the CDR3 is TGCAGCGTTCGGGGGTTCTTTCCGGTCTCACCCCTCCACTTT.

The gene calls are TRBV9 and TRBJ1-2; the D is unclear. V was cut by 9 bases and J by 4 bases, with 13 bases left in between. CDR1 is SGDLS, CDR2 YYNGEE, per germline. The CDR3 runs 12 residues. CDR3 protein: CATFSRFYGYTF. The CDR3 bases are TGTGCCACCTTCAGTCGGTTCTATGGCTACACCTTC.

This clonotype was found a few times. The rearrangement links TRBV3-1 to TRBJ1-1; no firm D call. V shed 4 bases and J shed 3 bases, with 12 bases lying between them. Germline assignment: CDR1 LGHDT and CDR2 YNNKEL (reference sequence). The CDR3 is made up of 14 amino acids. Here the CDR3 DNA reads TGTGCCAGCAGCCGAAAGACGTCGGACACTGAAGCTTTCTTT. It is translated as CASSRKTSDTEAFF.

This clonotype showed up just once. V usage is TRBV9 and J usage is TRBJ2-3, with TRBD2 as a possible D gene (5 bases). V gave up 2 bases and J gave up 0 bases, with 19 bases separating them. This CDR3 is built from 18 residues. The germline CDR1 and CDR2 sequences are SGDLS and YYNGEE. The CDR3 coding sequence is TGTGCCAGCAGCGTGGGAATACTAGACGGAATTAGCACAGATACGCAGTATTTT. Translating gives CASSVGILDGISTDTQYF.

J is TRBJ2-1 and V is TRBV11-2, with a weak D call TRBD2 (6 bases). The V end lost 9 bases, the J end lost 5 bases, and 17 bases lay between the germline ends. CDR1 and CDR2 (germline): SGHAT, FQNNGV. The CDR3 runs 14 residues. CDR3 amino acids: CASTLGTLHNEQFF. The CDR3 DNA follows: TGTGCCAGTACATTGGGGACTCTCCACAATGAGCAGTTCTTC.

The rearrangement links TRBV2 to TRBJ1-1, with TRBD1 identical over 12 bases. Germline-derived CDR1 and CDR2 are SNHLY and FYNNEI. The V gene end was trimmed by 3 bases and the J gene end by 7 bases; junction bases not matched to a gene: 9. The CDR3 length is 16 residues. The CDR3 region has the DNA TGTGCCAGCAGTGACCCCGGGACAGGGGGCGAATGTGAAGCTTTCTTT. It translates to CASSDPGTGGECEAFF.

This clonotype was counted a few times. The chain employs TRBV19 and TRBJ1-1; D perhaps matches TRBD1 (6 bases). The CDR3 totals 13 residues. Germline CDR1 and CDR2: LNHDA and SQIVND (reference sequence). V lost 3 bases, J lost 7 bases, and 12 bases lay in between. The CDR3 DNA is TGTGCCAGTAGTATCCCCCCGGACAGTGAAGCTTTCTTT. Protein sequence: CASSIPPDSEAFF.

In this sample, this clonotype turned up a few times. The V call is TRBV5-1, the J call TRBJ2-4; TRBD1 is a possible D gene (6 bases). The CDR3 totals 16 residues. CDR1 and CDR2 (germline): SGHRS, YFSETQ. V lost 1 base, J lost 4 bases, and 15 bases lay in between. The CDR3 protein is CASSLFLRDKKNIQYF. CDR3 nucleotides: TGCGCCAGCAGCTTGTTCCTTCGGGACAAGAAAAACATTCAGTACTTC.

The sample holds one count of this clonotype. An end of the junction does not agree with germline; a read error may underlie this. The V call is TRBV24-1, the J call TRBJ2-3, with 7 bases lining up with TRBD1. In germline, CDR1 is KGHDR, CDR2 SFDVKD. The CDR3 contains 13 residues. This CDR3 is CATRDSDTDAQYF. The CDR3 nucleotides read TGTGCCACTAGGGACAGTGACACAGATGCGCAGTATTTT.

The rearrangement joins TRBV12-3 or TRBV12-4 to TRBJ2-2; 10 bases agree with TRBD2. The CDR3 is made up of 18 amino acids. Unmatched junction bases numbered 9, after V lost 4 bases and J lost 1 base. The CDR3 loop reads CASSYTALAGVNTGELFF. CDR3 DNA: TGTGCCAGCAGTTATACCGCCCTAGCGGGGGTGAACACCGGGGAGCTGTTTTTT.

In its sample, this clonotype was seen many times. The V and J genes are TRBV10-3 and TRBJ2-3; D ambiguous. V lost 3 bases to trimming and J lost 6 bases, with 10 bases between them. The CDR3 totals 13 residues. Germline V gives CDR1 ENHRY, CDR2 SYGVKD. DNA of the CDR3: TGTGCCATCAGTGATGCCCGTGGGGATACGCAGTATTTT. Its protein is CAISDARGDTQYF.

The gene calls are TRBV20-1 and TRBJ1-2; perhaps TRBD1 as D (5 bases). Germline V gene sequence: CDR1 DFQATT, CDR2 SNEGSKA (reference sequence). The CDR3 spans 17 residues. Trimming stripped 2 bases from V and 0 bases from J, with 19 bases between. The CDR3: CSARLRGTIRTNYGYTF. The CDR3 bases are TGCAGTGCTAGATTAAGGGGAACAATCCGAACTAACTATGGCTACACCTTC.

In this sample, this clonotype turned up a few times. The chain recombines TRBV6-2 or TRBV6-3 with TRBJ1-2, with D possibly being TRBD1 (6 bases). CDR1 is MNHEY, CDR2 SVGEGT, per germline. V lost 4 bases, J lost 4 bases, and 7 bases lay in between. This CDR3 is built from 12 residues. The CDR3 sequence is CASSWTVYGYTF. The CDR3 DNA reads TGTGCCAGCAGTTGGACAGTCTATGGCTACACCTTC.

In the case of this clonotype: One end of the junction varies from germline; a read error may be responsible. This chain uses TRBV7-9 with TRBJ1-1; D is undetermined. Germline V gives CDR1 SEHNR, CDR2 FQNEAQ (reference sequence). The CDR3 length is 12 residues. DNA for the CDR3: TGTGCCGGCAGCTTAGTCCAAGGAGAAGCTTTCTTT. Amino acids: CAGSLVQGEAFF.